This T cell receptor beta chain came from a study of shared clonotypes between healthy human individuals. Study-level results: Rarefaction showed sorted-subset sequencing was incomplete despite large depth.

The germline V gene has CDR1 SQVTM and CDR2 ANQGSEA. The CDR3 sequence is 13 residues long. Between the trimmed V and J ends, which lost 0 bases and 1 base, there was a span of 6 bases. About this clone itself: Its antigen is currently unknown.

This table comes from immunoSEQ multiplex PCR, and its TCRdb copy is limited to in-frame clones, with some not included. There are 2 million or so clones in the sample; roughly 95% occur only once, and 0.13% lies in the top ten. V is TRBV29-1 and J is TRBJ1-1; D is ambiguous. This TCR derives from a man aged 18 to 35 in good health. Source material: naive CD4+ T cells sorted from blood. Subset defined: CD45RA+ positively selected. CDR3 region: CSVEDLGNTEAFF. For the CDR3, the DNA is TGCAGCGTTGAAGATCTTGGGAACACTGAAGCTTTCTTT.